This TCR beta chain was documented in a study of blood T cell repertoires in COVID-19. Original methodology: Estimation of nucleated cell counts was performed using reference gene primer amplification. The method was immunoSEQ multiplex PCR; TCRdb's version includes in-frame clones alone and lacks a portion of them. V, J and clone size reflect that table, while D and trimming were determined from the DNA. The sample records 8,000 to 8,500 clones, around 90% being singletons. The trim removed 11 bases at V and 0 bases at J, leaving 18 bases unmatched. From germline, CDR1 is ENHRY and CDR2 SYGVKD. The CDR3 covers 18 residues.

The receptor comes from a human donor in a cohort sampled during active COVID-19. Sample: peripheral blood. This chain joins TRBV10-3 and TRBJ2-3, with 9 positions matching TRBD2. The CDR3 is CAATDYYSGRASTDTQYF. In DNA, the CDR3 is TGTGCCGCCACCGACTATTATAGCGGGAGAGCGAGCACAGATACGCAGTATTTT.